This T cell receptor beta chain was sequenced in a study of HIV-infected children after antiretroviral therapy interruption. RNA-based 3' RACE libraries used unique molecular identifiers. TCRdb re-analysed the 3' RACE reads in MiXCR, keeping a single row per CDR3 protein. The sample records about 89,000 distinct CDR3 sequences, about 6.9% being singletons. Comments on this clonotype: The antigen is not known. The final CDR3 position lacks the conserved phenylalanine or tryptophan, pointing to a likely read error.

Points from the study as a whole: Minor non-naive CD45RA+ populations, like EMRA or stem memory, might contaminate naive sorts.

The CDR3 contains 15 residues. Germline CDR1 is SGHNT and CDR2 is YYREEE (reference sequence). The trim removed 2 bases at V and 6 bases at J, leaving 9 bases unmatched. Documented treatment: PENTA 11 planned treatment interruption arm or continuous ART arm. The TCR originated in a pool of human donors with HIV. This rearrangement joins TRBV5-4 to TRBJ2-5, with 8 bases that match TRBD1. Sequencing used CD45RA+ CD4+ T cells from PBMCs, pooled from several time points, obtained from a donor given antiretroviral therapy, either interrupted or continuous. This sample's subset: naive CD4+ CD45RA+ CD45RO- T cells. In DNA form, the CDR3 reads TGTGCCAGCAGCTTCAGAGGACAGGGTGTACAGACCCAGTACTCC. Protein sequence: CASSFRGQGVQTQYS.